The 12 T cell receptor beta chains presented below share a single source sample, sequenced in a study of T cells in Graves' hyperthyroidism and ophthalmopathy. The TCR beta CDR3 regions underwent amplification using RNA transcripts as the source. First-round RT-PCR of the TCR CDR3 relied on the HTBI primer set. Each CDR3 protein is one row after TCRdb ran MiXCR on the multiplex PCR reads. This repertoire shows fewer than 300,000 distinct CDR3 sequences, roughly 15% found once; its top ten account for 30% to 35%. The sequenced sample consisted of blood. The receptors derive from a woman between 50 and 59 years old with Graves' hyperthyroidism that later progressed to Graves' ophthalmopathy.

In its sample, this clonotype was seen many times. The chain employs TRBV3-1 and TRBJ1-1, with TRBD1 identical over 9 bases. The CDR3 contains 14 residues. J gave up 5 bases and V 8 bases, and 9 bases lay outside the gene matches. Germline CDR1 is LGHDT and CDR2 is YNNKEL (reference sequence). CDR3 DNA: TGTGCCAGCGCCTACGGACAGGGGCAGACTGAAGCTTTCTTT. Residues: CASAYGQGQTEAFF.

This clonotype was observed at least ten times. This chain connects TRBV18 to TRBJ2-7; 9 bases are a match to TRBD2. Trimming removed 0 bases from V and 3 bases from J; junction bases left unmatched: 3. Per germline, CDR1 KGHSH and CDR2 LQKENI. There are 15 residues in the CDR3. CDR3 sequence: CASSPPSGSDYEQYF. The CDR3 region has the DNA TGTGCCAGCTCACCACCTAGCGGGAGTGACTACGAGCAGTACTTC.

This clonotype was picked up many times. This chain joins TRBV28 and TRBJ1-1; no reliable D call. The CDR3 has 13 amino acids. The germline V gene has CDR1 MDHEN and CDR2 SYDVKM. Trimming shortened V by 6 bases and J by 3 bases, and 11 bases separated the two germline ends. This chain's CDR3 is CASRLVAYTEAFF. In DNA, the CDR3 is TGTGCCAGCAGACTAGTAGCTTACACTGAAGCTTTCTTT.

This clonotype was detected ten times or more. The chain links TRBV20-1 to TRBJ2-7; a possible D gene is TRBD2 (5 bases). V shed 0 bases and J shed 0 bases, with 15 bases lying between them. This CDR3 spans 16 amino acids. CDR1 is DFQATT, CDR2 SNEGSKA, per germline (reference sequence). The CDR3 DNA sequence: TGCAGTGCTAGAGATCTCGGGAACAGTAACTCCTACGAGCAGTACTTC. It encodes CSARDLGNSNSYEQYF.

The chain joins TRBV16 to TRBJ1-5; weak D call: TRBD1 (5 bases). Germline values: CDR1 KGHSY, CDR2 FQNENV. CDR3 length equals 15 residues. Between the trimmed V and J ends, which lost 2 bases and 5 bases, there was a span of 13 bases. CDR3 residues: CASSQTLQEDQPQHF. In DNA form, the CDR3 reads TGTGCCAGCAGCCAAACCTTACAGGAGGATCAGCCCCAGCATTTT.

This clonotype appeared many times. The chain is built from TRBV5-1 and TRBJ2-5; D not certain. The CDR3 loop spans 14 amino acids. Germline values: CDR1 SGHRS, CDR2 YFSETQ. V was trimmed by 0 bases and J by 3 bases, leaving 9 bases between them. In DNA form, the CDR3 reads TGCGCCAGCAGCTTGGGACTGCCTAAAGAGACCCAGTACTTC. This sequence encodes CASSLGLPKETQYF.

This clonotype was counted many times. The chain joins TRBV2 to TRBJ1-4; TRBD1 is a possible D gene (5 bases). The CDR3 extends over 15 amino acids. V was trimmed by 6 bases and J by 6 bases, leaving 17 bases between them. Germline loops: CDR1 SNHLY, CDR2 FYNNEI. DNA for the CDR3: TGTGCCAGCAGATCAGGGCGACCGGCGGATGAAAAACTGTTTTTT. This sequence encodes CASRSGRPADEKLFF. Looking up the rest from reference TRBV2 and TRBJ1-4 gives the full variable domain: EPEVTQTPSHQVTQMGQEVILRCVPISNHLYFYWYRQILGQKVEFLVSFYNNEISEKSEIFDDQFSVERPDGSNFTLKIRSTKLEDSAMYFCASRSGRPADEKLFFGSGTQLSVL.

This clonotype was detected many times. The chain is built from TRBV12-3 or TRBV12-4 and TRBJ2-5; D is possibly TRBD2 (6 bases). Deletions cut 1 base from V and 2 bases from J, with 8 bases between. CDR3 size: 14 residues. Here the CDR3 DNA reads TGTGCCAGCAGTTTAGTAGCGGTACAAGAGACCCAGTACTTC. Translation: CASSLVAVQETQYF.

This clonotype has ten or more counts. The chain carries TRBV20-1 and TRBJ2-5; D perhaps matches TRBD2 (6 bases). This CDR3 has 14 amino acids. Trimming pared 5 bases from V and 0 bases from J, leaving 13 bases between. From germline, CDR1 is DFQATT and CDR2 SNEGSKA (reference sequence). CDR3 sequence: CSAGVAEYQETQYF. CDR3 DNA sequence: TGCAGTGCTGGAGTAGCGGAGTACCAAGAGACCCAGTACTTC.

Comment on this clonotype: With a much larger clone just one base away, this may be a read error. V gene TRBV18 combines with J gene TRBJ2-7; TRBD2 agrees at 13 bases. CDR1 is KGHSH and CDR2 is LQKENI in the germline V gene. CDR3 size: 18 residues. The CDR3: CAGSPRSVGLAGTYEQYF. The CDR3 DNA is TGTGCCGGCTCACCGAGGTCGGTGGGACTAGCGGGGACCTACGAGCAGTACTTC.

This clonotype has a count of ten or more. The rearrangement uses TRBV20-1 and TRBJ2-3, with D hard to call. This CDR3 has 13 amino acids. Germline CDR1 and CDR2: DFQATT and SNEGSKA (reference sequence). Trimming shortened V by 4 bases and J by 2 bases, and 10 bases separated the two germline ends. In nucleotides, the CDR3 is TGCAGTGCTACGCTTAACCCCACAGATACGCAGTATTTT. Translating it yields CSATLNPTDTQYF.

In this sample, this clonotype turned up a few times. The chain couples TRBV18 to TRBJ2-3, with D maybe TRBD2 (5 bases). V gave up 6 bases and J gave up 8 bases, with 12 bases separating them. CDR1 KGHSH and CDR2 LQKENI come from the germline V gene. The length of the CDR3 is 12 residues. The CDR3 DNA reads TGTGCCAGCTCTCCCGGCCGGGGTACGCAGTATTTT. Translation gives CASSPGRGTQYF.